This entry describes one T cell receptor beta chain. This record belongs to a study of shared clonotypes between healthy human individuals. Measured with immunoSEQ multiplex PCR; TCRdb has only the in-frame clones, and not every one. The data contain approximately 700,000 clones, about three quarters of them seen just once; the ten biggest clones take up around 1.8%. Germline V gene data show CDR1 as SEHNR and CDR2 as FQNEAQ (reference sequence). The CDR3 is made up of 14 amino acids. V lost 2 bases and J lost 8, with 15 bases in between. The sample comprised memory CD4+ T cells sorted from blood. Subset noted: CD45RA-negative fraction. The chain carries TRBV7-9 and TRBJ1-2; D ambiguous. This sequence originates from a woman in her thirties in good health. CDR3 sequence reads: CASSLSGGGRGYTF. The CDR3 DNA is TGTGCCAGCAGCTTATCAGGCGGAGGTCGCGGCTACACCTTC.